Presented here are 18 T cell receptor beta chains from one specimen sequenced in a study of T cells in Graves' hyperthyroidism and ophthalmopathy. Using RNA transcripts as the source, TCR beta CDR3 regions were amplified. HTBI primers were employed in a first-round RT-PCR of the TCR CDR3. MiXCR, run by TCRdb on the multiplex PCR reads, gives a single entry per CDR3 protein. The data show 660,000 or so distinct CDR3 sequences, about 45% seen once. What was sequenced was peripheral blood or thyroid tissue (not recorded which). These receptors came from an adult man with Graves' disease, either hyperthyroidism or ophthalmopathy (not recorded which).

This clonotype was observed many times. J is TRBJ1-2 and V is TRBV11-2, with 7 positions matching TRBD1. The germline V gene has CDR1 SGHAT and CDR2 FQNNGV. CDR3 length: 14 residues. Losses at the gene ends were 1 base for V and 2 bases for J; bases not matched to a gene: 1. The DNA for the CDR3 is TGTGCCAGCAGCTTAGCCAGGGGGAACTATGGCTACACCTTC. It encodes CASSLARGNYGYTF.

In its sample, this clonotype was seen once. The gene calls are TRBV7-2 and TRBJ1-1; tentatively, D is TRBD1 (5 bases). The CDR3 runs 16 residues. The germline CDR1 and CDR2 sequences are SGHTA and FQGNSA. Between the trimmed V and J ends, which lost 5 bases and 2 bases, there was a span of 18 bases. The CDR3 spells CASSQDPGTANTEAFF. The CDR3 nucleotides are TGTGCCAGCAGCCAAGACCCTGGGACGGCCAACACTGAAGCTTTCTTT.

Ten or more counts support this clonotype. The chain links TRBV5-8 to TRBJ1-3; the D gene is possibly TRBD1 (5 bases). V lost 0 bases to trimming and J lost 0 bases, with 13 bases between them. Germline assignment: CDR1 SGHTS and CDR2 YDEGEE. The CDR3 length is 17 residues. The CDR3 sequence: CASSLAGHGTSGNTIYF. The CDR3 DNA reads TGTGCCAGCAGCTTGGCTGGTCACGGGACCTCTGGAAACACCATATATTTT.

This clonotype was observed a few times. The chain combines TRBV6-6 with TRBJ2-5; a weak D match, TRBD2 (6 bases). This CDR3 has 15 amino acids. The germline V gene has CDR1 MNHNY and CDR2 SVGAGI (reference sequence). V dropped 7 bases and J dropped 1 base, with 16 bases sitting between them. The DNA of the CDR3 is TGTGCCAGCACTTATTTGCGGGGAGCCCAAGAGACCCAGTACTTC. It specifies CASTYLRGAQETQYF.

The J gene is TRBJ1-6, the V gene TRBV25-1; TRBD1 matches 9 bases. The germline V gene encodes CDR1 MGHDK and CDR2 SYGVNS. CDR3 length: 15 amino acids. V lost 11 bases, J lost 9 bases, and 14 bases stayed unmatched. This chain's CDR3 is CAWSVWGTGTSPLHF. The CDR3 coding sequence is TGTGCCTGGAGTGTCTGGGGGACAGGGACTTCACCCCTCCACTTT.

This clonotype came up many times. This sequence joins TRBV7-9 and TRBJ2-7; D possibly corresponds to TRBD2 (6 bases). Germline CDR1 and CDR2: SEHNR and FQNEAQ (reference sequence). There are 15 residues in the CDR3. V lost 1 base and J 0 bases, leaving 10 bases between the germline ends. CDR3 region: CASSLVVGGSYEQYF. CDR3 DNA: TGTGCCAGCAGCTTAGTAGTGGGGGGCTCCTACGAGCAGTACTTC. The full variable domain, with the rest looked up from reference TRBV7-9 and TRBJ2-7, is DTGVSQNPRHKITKRGQNVTFRCDPISEHNRLYWYRQTLGQGPEFLTYFQNEAQLEKSRLLSDRFSAERPKGSFSTLEIQRTEQGDSAMYLCASSLVVGGSYEQYFGPGTRLTVT.

This rearrangement joins TRBV20-1 to TRBJ2-5; either TRBD1 or TRBD2 may fit D (5 bases each). Trimming removed 1 base at V and 3 bases at J, with 12 bases between. In germline, CDR1 is DFQATT, CDR2 SNEGSKA (reference sequence). This CDR3 has 14 amino acids. The CDR3 loop reads CSARVMGREETQYF. CDR3 coding DNA: TGCAGTGCTAGAGTCATGGGACGGGAAGAGACCCAGTACTTC.

This clonotype was seen a few times. The chain links TRBV20-1 to TRBJ2-7, with 7 bases that match TRBD1. The germline gives CDR1 DFQATT, CDR2 SNEGSKA (reference sequence). The CDR3 covers 11 residues. The J segment lost 7 bases and the V segment lost 5 bases, leaving 5 bases of the junction unmatched. Written as DNA, the CDR3 is TGCAGTGCTTCCACAGGGGATGAGCAGTACTTC. Protein: CSASTGDEQYF.

For this clonotype: The germline gene is not matched at one end of the junction; a read error may be the cause. The rearrangement links TRBV7-6 to TRBJ1-4; D may be TRBD1 (6 bases). From germline, CDR1 is SGHVS and CDR2 FNYEAQ. The CDR3 length is 16 residues. CDR3 protein: CTSSNPTGSDGEKLFF. The DNA for the CDR3 is TGTACCAGCAGCAACCCCACAGGGTCGGACGGTGAAAAACTGTTTTTT.

Worth noting for this clonotype: One end of the junction fails to match germline, which may point to a read error. The chain recombines TRBV10-3 with TRBJ2-7, with D possibly being TRBD1 (5 bases). CDR1 is ENHRY, CDR2 SYGVKD, per germline. CDR3 length equals 13 residues. CDR3 DNA sequence: TGTGCCAGCAGTTACAGGAGCTCCTACGAGCAGTACTTC. Its protein product is CASSYRSSYEQYF.

This clonotype was seen a handful of times. The gene calls are TRBV25-1 and TRBJ1-3, with 7 nucleotides matching TRBD1. The V gene end was trimmed by 6 bases and the J gene end by 2 bases; junction bases not matched to a gene: 10. The CDR3 sequence is 16 residues long. Germline CDR1 MGHDK, CDR2 SYGVNS. CDR3 region: CASSQVGTATGNTIYF. CDR3 DNA sequence: TGTGCCAGCAGCCAAGTCGGGACAGCAACTGGAAACACCATATATTTT. Using reference TRBV25-1 and TRBJ1-3 for the parts outside the CDR3, the full variable domain is EADIYQTPRYLVIGTGKKITLECSQTMGHDKMYWYQQDPGMELHLIHYSYGVNSTEKGDLSSESTVSRIRTEHFPLTLESARPSHTSQYLCASSQVGTATGNTIYFGEGSWLTVV.

This rearrangement joins TRBV11-1 to TRBJ1-2; 7 bases line up with TRBD1. V lost 4 bases to trimming and J lost 0 bases; unmatched junction nucleotides: 5. This CDR3 has 15 residues. Germline lookup yields CDR1 SGHAT and CDR2 FQDESV (reference sequence). CDR3 nucleotides: TGTGCCAGCAGCTCCGTAACAGGGGCTAACTATGGCTACACCTTC. It codes for CASSSVTGANYGYTF.

This clonotype was found many times. The chain recombines TRBV25-1 with TRBJ1-6; a possible D gene is TRBD1 (6 bases). This CDR3 has 13 residues. V dropped 8 bases and J dropped 9 bases, with 14 bases sitting between them. Germline V gene data show CDR1 as MGHDK and CDR2 as SYGVNS. CDR3 in DNA: TGTGCCAGCGCGAGGACAGACGGTTCACCCCTCCACTTT. It codes for CASARTDGSPLHF.

V and J are TRBV7-9 and TRBJ2-2; 8 bases agree with TRBD2. Unmatched junction bases numbered 14, after V lost 5 bases and J lost 3 bases. The CDR3 loop spans 18 amino acids. Germline V gene sequence: CDR1 SEHNR, CDR2 FQNEAQ (reference sequence). The chain's CDR3 is CASSTKPGGAVDTGELFF. The CDR3 DNA is TGTGCCAGCAGCACGAAACCCGGGGGGGCAGTGGACACCGGGGAGCTGTTTTTT.

The genes are TRBV9 and TRBJ2-7; 7 bases fit TRBD2. In germline, CDR1 is SGDLS, CDR2 YYNGEE. V gave up 2 bases and J gave up 3 bases; unmatched junction bases: 5. The CDR3 consists of 14 residues. In DNA, the CDR3 is TGTGCCAGCAGCGTCGGGGGAGGGGTCTACGAGCAGTACTTC. Protein: CASSVGGGVYEQYF.

A few counts support this clonotype. V and J are TRBV19 and TRBJ2-2; D possibly corresponds to TRBD2 (5 bases). Germline CDR1 and CDR2: LNHDA and SQIVND (reference sequence). V dropped 2 bases and J dropped 4 bases, with 14 bases sitting between them. The CDR3 has 16 amino acids. The CDR3 bases are TGTGCCAGTAGTATATTCAGGCTAGCAGCCACCGGGGAGCTGTTTTTT. It is translated as CASSIFRLAATGELFF.

This clonotype was observed many times. The rearrangement joins TRBV7-8 to TRBJ1-6; 7 bases line up with TRBD1. The CDR3 has 18 amino acids. The germline V gene encodes CDR1 SGHVS and CDR2 FQNEAQ. V lost 5 bases to trimming and J lost 0 bases; unmatched junction nucleotides: 10. The CDR3, as DNA: TGTGCCAGCAGCCCGACCCCGGGACAGAGCTCCTATAATTCACCCCTCCACTTT. It is translated as CASSPTPGQSSYNSPLHF.

This clonotype was counted many times. The V and J genes are TRBV2 and TRBJ2-7, with no clear D. The CDR3 runs 13 residues. Germline V CDR1 and CDR2: SNHLY, FYNNEI. V lost 7 bases and J lost 3, with 13 bases in between. CDR3 coding DNA: TGTGCCAGCACCCGGCGCGACGGCTACGAGCAGTACTTC. As protein: CASTRRDGYEQYF.